The 30 T cell receptor beta chains below were found in one sample sequenced in a study of blood T cell repertoires in COVID-19. Only in-frame clones appear in the TCRdb table, and some are missing; sequencing was by immunoSEQ multiplex PCR. Among about 140,000 clones listed, about 80% were seen once. Source material: PBMCs or T cells enriched from blood (not recorded which). These receptors were taken from a woman aged 45-60 years who had recovered from COVID-19.

V and J are TRBV18 and TRBJ2-7; 7 positions agree with TRBD2. The junction had 6 bases not matched to a gene; V was cut back by 3 bases and J by 4 bases. The germline gives CDR1 KGHSH, CDR2 LQKENI. The CDR3 loop spans 14 amino acids. This CDR3 is CASSPGYGGYEQYF. The DNA for the CDR3 is TGTGCCAGCTCACCCGGCTACGGGGGGTACGAGCAGTACTTC.

The chain couples TRBV19 to TRBJ2-3, with 8 nucleotides matching TRBD2. V was pared by 3 bases and J by 5 bases, with 10 bases of the junction left unmatched. This CDR3 is built from 16 residues. The germline V gene encodes CDR1 LNHDA and CDR2 SQIVND (reference sequence). The CDR3 spells CASSIPNGRGGDTQYF. The CDR3 region has the DNA TGTGCCAGTAGTATCCCGAACGGGAGGGGTGGAGATACGCAGTATTTT.

The chain is built from TRBV14 and TRBJ2-3, with a weak D call TRBD2 (6 bases). The germline CDR1 and CDR2 sequences are SGHDN and FVKESK. This CDR3 region has 17 residues. Between the trimmed V and J ends, which lost 2 bases and 5 bases, there was a span of 20 bases. The CDR3 region has the DNA TGTGCCAGCAGCCAACTCCTAGCGACCATCAAGCGAGATACGCAGTATTTT. Its protein product is CASSQLLATIKRDTQYF.

This sequence joins TRBV7-3 and TRBJ2-1, with 11 bases identical to TRBD2. The CDR3 runs 17 residues. Trimming took 4 bases from V and 7 from J; bases not matched to a gene: 12. Looked up from germline, CDR1 is SGHTA and CDR2 is FQGTGA. CDR3 amino acids: CASSSRGSSGRANEQFF. In nucleotides, the CDR3 is TGTGCCAGCAGCTCTAGGGGGAGTAGCGGGAGGGCGAATGAGCAGTTCTTC.

CDR3 in amino acids: CASSLRDTIYF. The CDR3 nucleotides are TGTGCCAGCAGCTTACGAGACACCATATATTTT. The chain employs TRBV11-2 and TRBJ1-3; D not resolved. Germline V gene sequence: CDR1 SGHAT, CDR2 FQNNGV. The V end lost 2 bases, the J end lost 8 bases, and 4 bases lay between the germline ends. CDR3 length equals 11 residues.

This chain connects TRBV28 to TRBJ2-3; 11 bases line up with TRBD2. This CDR3 comprises 15 residues. Germline CDR1 and CDR2: MDHEN and SYDVKM. Germline trimming cut 7 bases from V and 3 bases from J; bases unmatched to any gene: 6. The CDR3 region is CASIPSGRWTDTQYF. CDR3 coding DNA: TGTGCCAGCATTCCTAGCGGGAGGTGGACAGATACGCAGTATTTT.

The rearrangement joins TRBV20-1 to TRBJ2-1; D possibly corresponds to TRBD2 (6 bases). The V gene's germline CDR1 is DFQATT and CDR2 SNEGSKA (reference sequence). V shed 3 bases and J shed 9 bases, with 21 bases lying between them. This CDR3 spans 15 amino acids. The CDR3 DNA sequence: TGCAGTGCTAGTCAGCTAGCGCGGGTTGGGGGTGAGCAGTTCTTC. This encodes CSASQLARVGGEQFF.

The J gene is TRBJ1-4, the V gene TRBV5-6; TRBD1 matches 8 bases. V shed 4 bases and J 8 bases; nucleotides not matched to a gene: 10. The CDR3 loop spans 15 amino acids. The germline CDR1 and CDR2 sequences are SGHDT and YYEEEE. Here the CDR3 DNA reads TGTGCCAGCAGCCAAGACAGGGGTATAGGGGAAAAACTGTTTTTT. Residues: CASSQDRGIGEKLFF.

The chain uses TRBV2 and TRBJ1-5; 8 bases align to TRBD1. Germline CDR1 is SNHLY and CDR2 is FYNNEI. With 2 bases clipped from V and 10 bases from J, the junction kept 10 bases outside the gene matches. This CDR3 region has 15 residues. The CDR3 nucleotides are TGTGCCAGCAGTGAATCCGGACAGGGTAGGAAACCCCAGCATTTT. Its translation: CASSESGQGRKPQHF.

This clone was counted once. The chain combines TRBV5-4 with TRBJ2-1; the D gene is possibly TRBD2 (5 bases). Germline V gives CDR1 SGHNT, CDR2 YYREEE (reference sequence). This CDR3 contains 13 residues. Deletions cut 3 bases from V and 10 bases from J, with 14 bases between. CDR3: CASSSPTGKEQFF. The CDR3 DNA follows: TGTGCCAGCAGCTCCCCCACGGGAAAGGAGCAGTTCTTC.

J is TRBJ1-5 and V is TRBV6-4; 7 bases fit TRBD1. Germline V gene data show CDR1 as MRHNA and CDR2 as SNTAGT. This CDR3 contains 17 residues. V shed 7 bases, J shed 0 bases, and the junction held 12 bases outside the gene matches. CDR3 in amino acids: CASITRDREYSNQPQHF. As DNA, the CDR3 is TGTGCCAGCATCACCCGGGACAGAGAATATAGCAATCAGCCCCAGCATTTT.

This clone was seen a handful of times. The J gene is TRBJ2-7, the V gene TRBV7-8, with TRBD2 as a possible D gene (6 bases). This CDR3 is built from 18 residues. CDR1 is SGHVS, CDR2 FQNEAQ, per germline. V was cut by 1 base and J by 3 bases, with 22 bases left in between. CDR3 nucleotide sequence: TGTGCCAGCAGCTTAGGCGTGGTGGGGCGGGGAGCCAGCTACGAGCAGTACTTC. Translation: CASSLGVVGRGASYEQYF.

This clone was recorded only once. The gene calls are TRBV6-5 and TRBJ1-1; maybe TRBD1 (5 bases). Germline CDR1 reads MNHEY; CDR2 reads SVGAGI. The germline V and J ends were trimmed by 6 bases and 6 bases, with 14 bases remaining between them. This CDR3 spans 13 amino acids. The CDR3 here is CASRGTNFAEAFF. The CDR3 DNA follows: TGTGCCAGCAGGGGGACTAATTTCGCTGAAGCTTTCTTT.

The chain recombines TRBV27 with TRBJ2-2, with 14 bases fitting TRBD2. J gave up 7 bases and V 6 bases, and 4 bases lay outside the gene matches. The germline V gene has CDR1 MNHEY and CDR2 SMNVEV (reference sequence). The CDR3 extends over 15 amino acids. CDR3 DNA sequence: TGTGCCAGCAGCCGAGGACTAGCGGGAGGCGGGGAGCTGTTTTTT. Translating gives CASSRGLAGGGELFF.

CDR3 loop: CASSRTANYGYTF. Here the CDR3 DNA reads TGTGCCAGCAGTCGGACAGCTAACTATGGCTACACCTTC. The chain is built from TRBV25-1 and TRBJ1-2; possibly TRBD1 for D (6 bases). The CDR3 has 13 amino acids. Germline CDR1 reads MGHDK; CDR2 reads SYGVNS. V was clipped by 5 bases and J by 0 bases, with 7 bases between them.

This clone showed up just once. This chain uses TRBV9 with TRBJ1-4, with TRBD1 matching over 10 bases. V lost 4 bases and J lost 5; bases outside the gene matches: 2. Per germline, CDR1 SGDLS and CDR2 YYNGEE. The CDR3 has 14 amino acids. CDR3 in DNA: TGTGCCAGCAGCTCGGGACAGGGGAATGAAAAACTGTTTTTT. It specifies CASSSGQGNEKLFF.

The chain links TRBV5-6 to TRBJ2-2, with 12 bases identical to TRBD2. CDR3 length equals 16 residues. V shed 5 bases and J 5 bases; nucleotides not matched to a gene: 7. Germline V CDR1 and CDR2: SGHDT, YYEEEE. DNA of the CDR3: TGTGCCAGCAGTCGTACCGGGACTAGCGGGACCGGGGAGCTGTTTTTT. The encoded protein is CASSRTGTSGTGELFF.

This clone was found a few times. The chain employs TRBV28 and TRBJ1-5, with 9 positions matching TRBD1. V was clipped by 8 bases and J by 4 bases; unmatched bases: 3. CDR3 length equals 13 residues. Germline CDR1 and CDR2: MDHEN and SYDVKM. The CDR3 DNA sequence: TGTGCCAGCGGACAGGGGCGGAATCAGCCCCAGCATTTT. Its protein is CASGQGRNQPQHF.

This clone was picked up many times. The chain combines TRBV2 with TRBJ2-2; D perhaps matches TRBD2 (6 bases). Germline values: CDR1 SNHLY, CDR2 FYNNEI. V shed 4 bases and J shed 0 bases, with 9 bases lying between them. This CDR3 is built from 15 residues. CDR3 nucleotides: TGTGCCAGCAGTGTGGAGGGCCCGAACACCGGGGAGCTGTTTTTT. This codes for CASSVEGPNTGELFF.

This sequence joins TRBV9 and TRBJ2-5, with 7 positions matching TRBD2. CDR3 length equals 14 residues. The V gene's germline CDR1 is SGDLS and CDR2 YYNGEE. The V segment lost 0 bases and the J segment 5 bases; nucleotides outside the gene matches: 4. CDR3 sequence (DNA): TGTGCCAGCAGCGTAGAGCAGGGAGGGGAGACCCAGTACTTC. This codes for CASSVEQGGETQYF.

The rearrangement joins TRBV6-1 to TRBJ1-4, with TRBD1 identical over 9 bases. Trimming at V came to 1 base and at J to 7 bases, leaving 1 base not matched to a gene. CDR1 is MNHNS, CDR2 SASEGT, per germline. This CDR3 is built from 14 residues. CDR3 residues: CASSEGDRVEKLFF. The CDR3 nucleotides are TGTGCCAGCAGTGAAGGGGACAGGGTTGAAAAACTGTTTTTT.

The chain joins TRBV23-1 to TRBJ2-3; D unclear. TRBV23-1 is marked as an open reading frame, function uncertain. Trimming stripped 3 bases from V and 2 bases from J, with 9 bases between. The CDR3 length is 14 residues. CDR3: CASSHQAPTDTQYF. The DNA of the CDR3 is TGCGCCAGCAGTCACCAGGCTCCCACAGATACGCAGTATTTT.

The rearrangement uses TRBV6-1 and TRBJ1-6; possible D gene TRBD1, 5 bases. The CDR3 is 15 residues long. CDR1 MNHNS and CDR2 SASEGT come from the germline V gene. The V end was cut by 3 bases, the J end by 4 bases, with 10 bases between. CDR3 nucleotide sequence: TGTGCCAGCAGTGATGGGGGGAGGTATAATTCACCCCTCCACTTT. Its protein product is CASSDGGRYNSPLHF.

In regard to this clone: The junction and the germline gene differ at one end; a read error may be behind it. The chain is built from TRBV7-7 and TRBJ1-4; D is undetermined. This CDR3 is built from 15 residues. CDR1 is SSHAT, CDR2 FNYEAQ, per germline (reference sequence). The CDR3 loop reads CASSVSPATNEKLFF. The CDR3 DNA reads TGTGCTAGCAGCGTCAGTCCCGCAACTAATGAAAAACTGTTTTTT. The entire variable domain, with the rest obtained from reference TRBV7-7 and TRBJ1-4, is as follows: GAGVSQSPRYKVTKRGQDVTLRCDPISSHATLYWYQQALGQGPEFLTYFNYEAQPDKSGLPSDRFSAERPEGSISTLTIQRTEQRDSAMYRCASSVSPATNEKLFFGSGTQLSVL.

The CDR3 DNA sequence: TGTGCCAGCAGTACAACAGGGAACCTTGATACGCAGTATTTT. Translated, it gives CASSTTGNLDTQYF. This chain joins TRBV2 and TRBJ2-3; D is possibly TRBD1 (6 bases). The V end lost 5 bases, the J end lost 6 bases, and 15 bases lay between the germline ends. There are 14 residues in the CDR3. The germline gives CDR1 SNHLY, CDR2 FYNNEI.

The rearrangement uses TRBV6-5 and TRBJ2-4; TRBD1 matches at 8 bases. V shed 10 bases and J 7 bases; nucleotides not matched to a gene: 9. The CDR3 loop spans 13 amino acids. The germline V gene has CDR1 MNHEY and CDR2 SVGAGI. The CDR3 here is CATRTGKVNIQYF. The DNA for the CDR3 is TGTGCCACCAGGACAGGGAAGGTGAACATTCAGTACTTC.

The J gene is TRBJ1-1, the V gene TRBV5-1; TRBD1 might be the D (5 bases). Trimming stripped 4 bases from V and 2 bases from J, with 15 bases between. The CDR3 consists of 15 residues. CDR1 SGHRS and CDR2 YFSETQ come from the germline V gene. The CDR3 bases are TGCGCCAGCAGCCCCACTCGGACATCTAACACTGAAGCTTTCTTT. This translates into CASSPTRTSNTEAFF.

This CDR3 reads CASSRPGGGRMNTEAFF. CDR3 nucleotide sequence: TGTGCCAGCAGTCGACCTGGGGGGGGGAGAATGAACACTGAAGCTTTCTTT. This rearrangement joins TRBV11-2 to TRBJ1-1, with a possible D match to TRBD1 (5 bases). V shed 6 bases and J shed 0 bases, with 20 bases lying between them. CDR3 length: 17 amino acids. CDR1 is SGHAT and CDR2 is FQNNGV in the germline V gene.

V and J are TRBV28 and TRBJ2-7; 8 nucleotides match TRBD2. This CDR3 spans 16 amino acids. Losses at the gene ends were 2 bases for V and 0 bases for J; bases not matched to a gene: 6. Germline V gives CDR1 MDHEN, CDR2 SYDVKM. CDR3 coding DNA: TGTGCCAGCAGTTTACCAATAGCGGGAAGCTCCTACGAGCAGTACTTC. Residues: CASSLPIAGSSYEQYF.

The chain links TRBV12-1 to TRBJ1-1; the table calls TRBD1, which could not be checked here. TRBV12-1 is an annotated pseudogene. The CDR3 spans 15 residues. The CDR3, as DNA: TGTGCCAGCAGCTTTTACAGGGGGCCCCACACTGAAGCTTTCTTT. Encoded protein: CASSFYRGPHTEAFF.